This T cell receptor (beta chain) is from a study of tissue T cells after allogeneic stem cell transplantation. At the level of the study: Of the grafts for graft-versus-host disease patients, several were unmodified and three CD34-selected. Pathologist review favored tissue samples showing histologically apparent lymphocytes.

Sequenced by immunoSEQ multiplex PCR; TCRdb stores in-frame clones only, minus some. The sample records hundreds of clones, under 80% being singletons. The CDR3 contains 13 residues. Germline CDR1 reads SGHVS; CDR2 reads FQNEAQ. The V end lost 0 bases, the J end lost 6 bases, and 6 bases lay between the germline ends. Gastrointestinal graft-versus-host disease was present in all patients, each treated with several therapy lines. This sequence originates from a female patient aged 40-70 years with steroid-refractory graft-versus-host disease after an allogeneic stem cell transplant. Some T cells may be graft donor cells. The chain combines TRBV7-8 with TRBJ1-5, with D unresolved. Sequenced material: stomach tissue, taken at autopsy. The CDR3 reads CASSLAHGQPQHF. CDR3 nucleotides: TGTGCCAGCAGCTTAGCGCACGGTCAGCCCCAGCATTTT.